The present entry profiles one T cell receptor (gamma chain) with its context. Its binding antigen is unknown. Nothing much larger sits one base from this clone, and base qualities are not available. The sample belongs to a study of intestinal T cells in coeliac disease (dated by TCRdb to 2018 to 2021). Broadly, across the study: Coeliac patients were found to be much younger than controls, with mean ages of about 15 versus 50 years recorded in the TRG cohort. In the TCR-delta (TRD) cohort, there were duodenal biopsies from ten or so coeliac disease patients and ten or so non-coeliac controls. A second, larger TCR-gamma (TRG) cohort comprised duodenal biopsies from a few dozen coeliac disease patients and 20 to 25 non-coeliac controls. Results the study describes overall, beyond this receptor: In training, clustering based on TRD kmers put every one of the 22 biopsies in the right class, and the leave-one-out accuracy was reported as 91%. FFPE-derived DNA was found to be relatively degraded, and loss of a proportion of TCR sequences in each sample was likely caused by this degradation. Repeated CDR3 amino acid sequences could not be distinguished from PCR duplicates. Of 54 biopsies, approximately 50 (roughly 94%) were correctly classified by TRG clustering, which had a reported leave-one-out accuracy of about 90%. The coeliac group and the control group were significantly different in age, but an analysis split by age did not give significant classification.

After removal of 8 bases from V and 8 bases from J, the junction retains 13 bases not matched to a gene. The CDR3 holds 13 amino acids from the cysteine to the phenylalanine. The only DNA kept is the CDR3, 39 bases in frame from the first base. For each case, genomic DNA was isolated from ten 5-um FFPE scrolls with the QIAamp DNA FFPE tissue kit. Classification of coeliac disease based on the TCR repertoire was tested using fully anonymised formalin-fixed paraffin-embedded duodenal biopsies that were surplus to diagnostic needs. The library was made by multiplex PCR. Sequencer: Ion Torrent PGM. The LymphoTrack kit, which has primers carrying Illumina adapters, was used to amplify TRG repertoires from around 200 ng of biopsy DNA. TRG amplicons were purified with AMPure XP beads, quantified on a 2100 Bioanalyzer, and pooled equimolarly. Sequencing of TRG libraries was performed on an Ion PGM instrument. On the authors' methods: FastX removed reads in which more than 10% of nucleotides fell below the per-patient third-quartile quality score. IMGT/HighV-QUEST was used to align the reads, assigning V, D and J genes, identifying CDR3 regions and assessing functionality. Sequences were converted to amino acids, and every sequence predicted to be non-functional was removed. The CDR3s were broken into kmers both with and without positional annotation, PCA was run on the kmer frequencies, and the samples were clustered using every one of the 1023 combinations of PCs 1-10. Classification was validated by leave-one-out cross-validation, re-optimising parameters on the remaining samples each time. Using the vegan R package, Shannon diversity was calculated from repeated random subsamples whose size matched the lowest read count. With CATT, TCRdb called clones again from the public reads; duplicate DNA rows were later joined. TCRdb's processing, not the study's, gives the V and J calls here. The sample includes thousands of gamma-chain clones, with 45% observed a single time. In total, the top ten clones hold around 4.5% of the sample.

The specimen sequenced was a duodenal biopsy. The receptor comes from a human donor with celiac disease. This receptor chain uses TRGV10 and TRGJ1 or TRGJ2. TRGV10 is marked as an open reading frame, function uncertain. The CDR3 region: CAAWGFGMHKKLF. The nucleotide sequence reads TGTGCTGCGTGGGGATTCGGTATGCATAAGAAACTCTTT.